Each of the 20 T cell receptor beta chains below was sequenced from the same sample in a study of low-dose radiotherapy and immunotherapy resistance in tumors. The sample's time point: before trial treatment. A constant-region primer paired with the V-primer adapter amplified TCRs over about 20 PCR cycles. Using its own MiXCR run on the reads, TCRdb lists one record per CDR3 protein. Among about 50,000 distinct CDR3 sequences listed, roughly 10% were seen once. Specimen: PBMCs, collected before treatment. The receptors were sampled from a female donor with ovarian cancer.

In nucleotides, the CDR3 is TGTGCCAGCAGTCCGCAACAGGGGGCAGATACGCAGTATTTT. Encoded protein: CASSPQQGADTQYF. This chain joins TRBV27 and TRBJ2-3; 8 bases agree with TRBD1. In germline, CDR1 is MNHEY, CDR2 SMNVEV (reference sequence). Trimming took 5 bases from V and 4 from J; bases not matched to a gene: 5. CDR3 size: 14 residues.

This clonotype was observed at least ten times. This chain connects TRBV20-1 to TRBJ2-1; D is unclear. This CDR3 has 11 amino acids. Trimming took off 2 bases at V and 9 bases at J, with 8 bases between the two ends. Germline V CDR1 and CDR2: DFQATT, SNEGSKA (reference sequence). CDR3 loop: CSARRVIEQFF. The CDR3 coding sequence is TGCAGTGCTAGACGTGTGATTGAGCAGTTCTTC.

This clonotype has ten or more counts. The V gene is TRBV28, the J gene TRBJ2-7, with D hard to call. The CDR3 spans 13 residues. Germline values: CDR1 MDHEN, CDR2 SYDVKM. V lost 6 bases, J lost 0 bases, and 9 bases lay in between. DNA of the CDR3: TGTGCCAGCAGCAGCGACAACTCCTACGAGCAGTACTTC. This codes for CASSSDNSYEQYF.

This clonotype was recorded many times. This sequence joins TRBV3-1 and TRBJ2-3; D assignment may be TRBD1 or TRBD2 (5 bases each). V lost 1 base, J lost 2 bases, and 10 bases lay in between. The CDR3 length is 15 residues. The germline V gene has CDR1 LGHDT and CDR2 YNNKEL (reference sequence). CDR3 DNA: TGTGCCAGCAGCCAAGGGGGGACGTACACAGATACGCAGTATTTT. Translation gives CASSQGGTYTDTQYF.

This clonotype was counted ten times or more. The CDR3 DNA sequence: TGTGCCATCAGTGAGGGGACTGGGGGCTACGAGCAGTACTTC. It specifies CAISEGTGGYEQYF. The rearrangement joins TRBV10-3 to TRBJ2-7; D is perhaps TRBD2 (6 bases). Germline CDR1 reads ENHRY; CDR2 reads SYGVKD. The V end was cut by 2 bases, the J end by 3 bases, with 11 bases between. The CDR3 contains 14 residues.

Regarding this clonotype: Given a far larger clone just one base away, this is likely a sequencing read error. The chain has TRBV13 and TRBJ1-1; 8 bases fit TRBD1. Germline assignment: CDR1 PRHDT and CDR2 FYEKMQ (reference sequence). The CDR3 length is 14 residues. The CDR3 DNA is TGTGCCTGCAGCGGGGACAGGTTGAACACTGAAGCTTTCTTT. Translation: CACSGDRLNTEAFF. The full variable domain, its missing parts supplied by reference TRBV13 and TRBJ1-1, is AAGVIQSPRHLIKEKRETATLKCYPIPRHDTVYWYQQGPGQDPQFLISFYEKMQSDKGSIPDRFSAQQFSDYHSELNMSSLELGDSALYFCACSGDRLNTEAFFGQGTRLTVV.

Many counts were recorded for this clonotype. The genes are TRBV29-1 and TRBJ2-7; D not certain. Germline V gene data show CDR1 as SQVTM and CDR2 as ANQGSEA. Trimming stripped 2 bases from V and 6 bases from J, with 14 bases between. The CDR3 is made up of 13 amino acids. CDR3 protein: CSVESVNLGEQYF. CDR3 nucleotides: TGCAGCGTTGAATCGGTCAATCTCGGCGAGCAGTACTTC.

This clonotype was seen at least ten times. V usage is TRBV11-2 and J usage is TRBJ2-1, with D perhaps TRBD2 (5 bases). The CDR3 loop spans 12 amino acids. Germline-derived CDR1 and CDR2 are SGHAT and FQNNGV. Trimming shortened V by 5 bases and J by 8 bases, and 10 bases separated the two germline ends. The chain's CDR3 is CASSPRGYEQFF. CDR3 nucleotide sequence: TGTGCCAGCAGCCCACGGGGATATGAGCAGTTCTTC. Looking up the rest from reference TRBV11-2 and TRBJ2-1 gives the full variable domain: EAGVAQSPRYKIIEKRQSVAFWCNPISGHATLYWYQQILGQGPKLLIQFQNNGVVDDSQLPKDRFSAERLKGVDSTLKIQPAKLEDSAVYLCASSPRGYEQFFGPGTRLTVL.

This clonotype was seen repeatedly, ten times or more. The chain links TRBV18 to TRBJ1-2; D remains ambiguous. V lost 2 bases and J lost 4, with 8 bases in between. Germline V gene lookup returns CDR1 KGHSH and CDR2 LQKENI. The CDR3 length is 13 residues. This chain's CDR3 is CASSPGAVYGYTF. CDR3 bases: TGTGCCAGCTCACCAGGCGCAGTCTATGGCTACACCTTC.

There are many counts of this clonotype. The rearrangement joins TRBV20-1 to TRBJ2-1; 11 nucleotides line up with TRBD2. The CDR3 is 15 residues long. With 1 base clipped from V and 7 bases from J, the junction kept 6 bases outside the gene matches. Germline-derived CDR1 and CDR2 are DFQATT and SNEGSKA (reference sequence). The DNA of the CDR3 is TGCAGTGCTAGAGGACTAGCGGGGATCGGGAATGAGCAGTTCTTC. It yields the protein CSARGLAGIGNEQFF.

The sample holds many counts of this clonotype. The chain couples TRBV7-9 to TRBJ2-1; D call uncertain. The germline CDR1 and CDR2 sequences are SEHNR and FQNEAQ (reference sequence). Trimming removed 1 base from V and 6 bases from J, with 7 bases in between. The CDR3 runs to 13 residues. The chain's CDR3 is CASSLGQFNEQFF. In DNA form, the CDR3 reads TGTGCCAGCAGCTTAGGGCAGTTCAATGAGCAGTTCTTC.

This clonotype showed up many times. The chain joins TRBV11-2 to TRBJ1-2, with a tentative D call TRBD1 (6 bases). The V end was cut by 1 base, the J end by 6 bases, with 21 bases between. From germline, CDR1 is SGHAT and CDR2 FQNNGV. The CDR3 covers 17 residues. CDR3 nucleotide sequence: TGTGCCAGCAGCTTAGCCCCCGTCCCTACAGGGCGGGATGGCTACACCTTC. This sequence encodes CASSLAPVPTGRDGYTF.

This clonotype has ten or more counts. This chain links TRBV6-5 with TRBJ1-6; no definite D call. Germline CDR1 and CDR2: MNHEY and SVGAGI. Between the trimmed V and J ends, which lost 2 bases and 7 bases, there was a span of 9 bases. CDR3 length: 14 residues. CDR3 amino acids: CASSYDGPNSPLHF. The CDR3 coding sequence is TGTGCCAGCAGTTACGACGGGCCCAATTCACCCCTCCACTTT.

This clonotype occurred many times. The J gene is TRBJ2-1, the V gene TRBV6-5, with D perhaps TRBD2 (6 bases). Trimming left V 11 bases short and J 4 bases short, with 15 bases between. Germline loops: CDR1 MNHEY, CDR2 SVGAGI. The CDR3 spans 13 residues. The CDR3 DNA follows: TGTGCCTCCCGGAGGGACCATTACAATGAGCAGTTCTTC. This codes for CASRRDHYNEQFF.

The sample holds many counts of this clonotype. V usage is TRBV2 and J usage is TRBJ2-3; a weak D match, TRBD2 (5 bases). This CDR3 is 13 amino acids long. V lost 6 bases to trimming and J lost 4 bases, with 11 bases between them. Germline V CDR1 and CDR2: SNHLY, FYNNEI. The CDR3 reads CASSPGNSDTQYF. Here the CDR3 DNA reads TGTGCCAGCAGCCCCGGGAATTCAGATACGCAGTATTTT.

This clonotype was observed many times. The chain recombines TRBV24-1 with TRBJ2-1; 7 positions agree with TRBD2. Germline V CDR1 and CDR2: KGHDR, SFDVKD. The V and J ends lost 2 bases and 7 bases, in that order; junction bases with no gene match: 4. The CDR3 totals 14 residues. This CDR3 is CATSDYISGNEQFF. CDR3 in DNA: TGTGCCACCAGTGATTACATTAGCGGGAATGAGCAGTTCTTC.

This clonotype showed up many times. This chain joins TRBV7-8 and TRBJ2-7; 9 nucleotides agree with TRBD2. The germline gives CDR1 SGHVS, CDR2 FQNEAQ. V was clipped by 7 bases and J by 5 bases; unmatched bases: 3. There are 12 residues in the CDR3. As DNA, the CDR3 is TGTGCCAGCAACAGCGGGAGGCACGAGCAGTACTTC. Amino acids: CASNSGRHEQYF.

This clonotype came up many times. The chain carries TRBV14 and TRBJ2-7; 7 bases are a match to TRBD2. The J segment lost 4 bases and the V segment lost 0 bases, leaving 6 bases of the junction unmatched. The CDR3 has 15 residues. The germline CDR1 and CDR2 sequences are SGHDN and FVKESK. The CDR3 bases are TGTGCCAGCAGCCAAGAGTGGGGAGGGGTATACGAGCAGTACTTC. Translation gives CASSQEWGGVYEQYF.

This clonotype was seen at least ten times. The chain combines TRBV20-1 with TRBJ1-2, with TRBD1 matching 9 bases. With 1 base clipped from V and 5 bases from J, the junction kept 5 bases outside the gene matches. Looked up from germline, CDR1 is DFQATT and CDR2 is SNEGSKA (reference sequence). The CDR3 length is 14 residues. The CDR3 here is CSARGDRAGYGYTF. In DNA, the CDR3 is TGCAGTGCTAGAGGGGACAGGGCGGGTTATGGCTACACCTTC.

This clonotype was seen many times. This chain joins TRBV28 and TRBJ2-1; perhaps D is TRBD1 or TRBD2 (7 bases each). Trimming stripped 1 base from V and 4 bases from J, with 11 bases between. Looked up from germline, CDR1 is MDHEN and CDR2 is SYDVKM. The CDR3 contains 15 residues. The CDR3 bases are TGTGCCAGCAGTTTATCCCAGGGGGGGTACAATGAGCAGTTCTTC. As protein: CASSLSQGGYNEQFF.